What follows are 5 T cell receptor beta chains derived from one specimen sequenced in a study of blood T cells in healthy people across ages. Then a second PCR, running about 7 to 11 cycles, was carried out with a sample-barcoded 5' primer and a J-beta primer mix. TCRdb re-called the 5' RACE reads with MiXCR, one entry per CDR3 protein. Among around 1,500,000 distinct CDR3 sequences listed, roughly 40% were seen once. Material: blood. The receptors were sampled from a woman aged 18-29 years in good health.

The CDR3 here is CASGREGYTIYF. The CDR3 DNA reads as TGTGCCAGCGGAAGGGAGGGCTACACCATATATTTT. This chain joins TRBV2 and TRBJ1-3; D not certain. Trimming left V 8 bases short and J 8 bases short, with 13 bases between. Germline V gene sequence: CDR1 SNHLY, CDR2 FYNNEI. The CDR3 covers 12 residues.

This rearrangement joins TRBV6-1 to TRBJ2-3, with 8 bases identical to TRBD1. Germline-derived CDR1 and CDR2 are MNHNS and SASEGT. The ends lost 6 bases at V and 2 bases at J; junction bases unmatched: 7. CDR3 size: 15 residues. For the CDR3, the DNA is TGTGCCAGCAGCGACGCAGGGGGCTTCACAGATACGCAGTATTTT. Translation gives CASSDAGGFTDTQYF.

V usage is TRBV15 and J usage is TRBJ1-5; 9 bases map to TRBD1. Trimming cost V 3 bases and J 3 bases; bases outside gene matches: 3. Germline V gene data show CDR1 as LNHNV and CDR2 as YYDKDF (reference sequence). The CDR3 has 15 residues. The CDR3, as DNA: TGTGCCACCAGCAGGTACAGGGGGCTCAATCAGCCCCAGCATTTT. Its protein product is CATSRYRGLNQPQHF. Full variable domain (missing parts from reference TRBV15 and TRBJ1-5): DAMVIQNPRYQVTQFGKPVTLSCSQTLNHNVMYWYQQKSSQAPKLLFHYYDKDFNNEADTPDNFQSRRPNTSFCFLDIRSPGLGDTAMYLCATSRYRGLNQPQHFGDGTRLSIL.

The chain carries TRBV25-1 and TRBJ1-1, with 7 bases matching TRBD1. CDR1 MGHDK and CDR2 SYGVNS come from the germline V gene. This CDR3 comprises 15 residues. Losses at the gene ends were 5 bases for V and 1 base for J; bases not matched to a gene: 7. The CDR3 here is CASSITRTGNTEAFF. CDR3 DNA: TGTGCCAGCAGTATCACAAGGACAGGGAACACTGAAGCTTTCTTT.

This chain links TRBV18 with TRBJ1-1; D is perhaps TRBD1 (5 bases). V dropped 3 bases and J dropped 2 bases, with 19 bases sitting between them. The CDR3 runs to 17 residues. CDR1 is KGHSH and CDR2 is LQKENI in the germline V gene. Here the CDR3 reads CASSPPGRGLQNTEAFF. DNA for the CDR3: TGTGCCAGCTCACCTCCGGGACGGGGACTCCAAAACACTGAAGCTTTCTTT.